Sequencing of this TCR beta chain was carried out in a study of shared clonotypes between healthy human individuals. Study results and caveats: Sampling involved blood alone; tissue repertoires likely differ. Between a few donors, naive CD4 clonotypes were shared at a level of around 4.9%.

This CDR3 is built from 16 residues. V was pared by 2 bases and J by 3 bases, with 8 bases of the junction left unmatched. CDR1 is SNHLY, CDR2 FYNNEI, per germline. Naive CD8 cells lacked CD45RO and underwent positive selection for CCR7, leaving out terminally differentiated effector memory CD45RA+ cells. The repertoire was sequenced with immunoSEQ multiplex PCR; TCRdb's copy has only in-frame clones and lacks some. The sample contains approximately 1.9 million clones, just over 90% of which appear only once. This clone was recorded only once. The target antigen is unknown. This sequence originates from a man younger than 35 in good health. Some clones in this sample may be carry-over from other donors' samples. The genes are TRBV2 and TRBJ2-3; 7 bases map to TRBD2. Material: naive CD8+ T cells from PBMCs. The CDR3 coding sequence is TGTGCCAGCAGTGAAAGGGACTACCTGACGACAGATACGCAGTATTTT. Protein: CASSERDYLTTDTQYF.